This TCR beta chain was documented in a study of T-cell reconstitution after alpha-beta-depleted transplantation in children. Unique molecular identifiers were built into the TCRbeta library. One entry per CDR3 protein, called by TCRdb with MiXCR from the PCR reads. The sample holds about 110,000 distinct CDR3 sequences, around 6.4% seen once. V dropped 0 bases and J dropped 2; count of bases not matched to a gene: 13. The germline CDR1 and CDR2 sequences are SGHNT and YYREEE (reference sequence). The CDR3 totals 19 residues. Study observations and caveats: From surviving recipient T cells and thymic progenitors came the high day-60 TCRbeta diversity observed in some patients. Several hundred rapidly expanded clones from non-depleted graft cells reportedly supplied alpha-beta T cells about two months post-transplant. Newly produced T cells mostly provided counts and TCRbeta diversity after one year, as hyperexpanded clones declined.

This clonotype was detected ten times or more. Its antigen remains unknown. The sample consisted of PBMCs, mostly from graft donor cells, taken 360 days after TCRalphabeta/CD19-depleted stem cell transplant. The chain employs TRBV5-4 and TRBJ2-3, with TRBD1 identical over 9 bases. The receptor was derived from a male patient between 2 and 15 years old who had a stem cell transplant for acute lymphoblastic leukemia, so the T cells may come from the graft donor. CDR3 sequence reads: CASSLAGGTGGRNTDTQYF. CDR3 sequence (DNA): TGTGCCAGCAGCTTGGCGGGGGGTACAGGGGGCAGGAACACAGATACGCAGTATTTT.